This T cell receptor (beta chain) was retrieved from a study of CD8+ T cells in alopecia areata. Across the study: Each day, treated patients took oral tofacitinib twice, at 5 to 10 mg per dose. Study outcomes and limitations: Having just one nonresponder leaves the connection between baseline CD8+ expansion and response unresolved. Higher clonality than in normal scalp was seen in lesional scalp, especially alopecia totalis/universalis.

Stated treatment: oral pan-JAK inhibitor, 5-10 mg twice daily. Peripheral blood and lesional scalp punch biopsies came from alopecia areata patients. CDR3 length: 15 amino acids. V was clipped by 0 bases and J by 4 bases; unmatched bases: 4. CDR1 and CDR2 (germline): LGHNA, YSLEER. This clone was found once. Its matching antigen is unknown. cDNA prepared by RNA extraction and subsequent reverse transcription served as the template for sequencing. Assay used: immunoSEQ multiplex PCR; TCRdb lists only in-frame clones, some missing. The repertoire consists of 150,000 to 250,000 clones, with 58% occurring once and the leading ten covering under 7%.

The source material was CD4+ T cells sorted from blood, sampled at week 24, from a patient treated with tofacitinib. This chain uses TRBV4-3 with TRBJ1-2, with TRBD1 matching 8 bases. This TCR derives from a human donor with alopecia areata. The CDR3 nucleotides read TGCGCCAGCAGCCAAGACAGGGGGCAGAGCTATGGCTACACCTTC. Its translation: CASSQDRGQSYGYTF.